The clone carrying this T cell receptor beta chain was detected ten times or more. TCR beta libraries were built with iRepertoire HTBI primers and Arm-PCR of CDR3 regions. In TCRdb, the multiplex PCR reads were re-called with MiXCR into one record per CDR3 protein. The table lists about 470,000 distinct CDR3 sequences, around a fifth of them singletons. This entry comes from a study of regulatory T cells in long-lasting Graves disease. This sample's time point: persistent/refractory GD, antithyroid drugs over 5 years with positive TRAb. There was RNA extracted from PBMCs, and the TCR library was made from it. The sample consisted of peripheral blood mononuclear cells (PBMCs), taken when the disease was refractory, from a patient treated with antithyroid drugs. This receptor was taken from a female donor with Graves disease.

The CDR3 loop reads CASSYSDSNQPQHF. CDR3 DNA sequence: TGTGCCAGCAGTTACAGCGATAGCAATCAGCCCCAGCATTTT. The rearrangement links TRBV28 to TRBJ1-5; D uncertain. V was trimmed by 4 bases and J by 0 bases, leaving 7 bases between them. CDR1 MDHEN and CDR2 SYDVKM come from the germline V gene. CDR3 length: 14 residues.